Shown below are 26 T cell receptor beta chains from a single sample sequenced in a study of blood T cell repertoires in COVID-19. Assay used: immunoSEQ multiplex PCR; TCRdb lists only in-frame clones, some missing. The table has about 150,000 clones, around 85% seen once; the top ten hold 2.4%. The specimen was peripheral blood. Receptor source: a woman aged 70 to 79 with acute or convalescent COVID-19.

The V gene is TRBV28, the J gene TRBJ1-2; 7 nucleotides align to TRBD1. V shed 6 bases and J 3 bases; nucleotides not matched to a gene: 10. This CDR3 contains 15 residues. Looked up from germline, CDR1 is MDHEN and CDR2 is SYDVKM. CDR3 in amino acids: CASSPDRARYYGYTF. The CDR3 nucleotides are TGTGCCAGCAGCCCTGACAGGGCGCGATACTATGGCTACACCTTC.

V is TRBV28 and J is TRBJ1-1; 7 bases match TRBD1. The CDR3 sequence is 14 residues long. V gave up 6 bases and J gave up 0 bases; unmatched junction bases: 4. CDR1 is MDHEN, CDR2 SYDVKM, per germline. The CDR3 nucleotides are TGTGCCAGCAGCCGGGGACAGATGAACACTGAAGCTTTCTTT. Translating gives CASSRGQMNTEAFF.

The rearrangement joins TRBV29-1 to TRBJ2-1; 9 bases agree with TRBD2. The CDR3 is 18 amino acids. After removal of 3 bases from V and 0 bases from J, the junction contained 12 bases not matched to a gene. The germline gives CDR1 SQVTM, CDR2 ANQGSEA. CDR3 coding DNA: TGCAGCGTTGAGGGGATTAGCGGGGGCCGGAGCTCCTACAATGAGCAGTTCTTC. It is translated as CSVEGISGGRSSYNEQFF.

The chain couples TRBV12-3 or TRBV12-4 to TRBJ2-1, with D perhaps matching TRBD2 (6 bases). The CDR3 has 12 residues. V lost 3 bases and J 12 bases, leaving 12 bases between the germline ends. CDR3 in amino acids: CASSLGSGGQFF. CDR3 sequence (DNA): TGTGCCAGCAGTTTGGGGTCCGGGGGGCAGTTCTTC.

The chain is built from TRBV7-2 and TRBJ1-1, with no clear D. Germline CDR1 SGHTA, CDR2 FQGNSA. Trimming removed 8 bases from V and 6 bases from J, with 4 bases in between. The CDR3 loop spans 9 amino acids. CDR3 loop: CASPSEAFF. In DNA, the CDR3 is TGTGCCAGCCCCTCTGAAGCTTTCTTT.

The genes are TRBV4-2 and TRBJ1-4; tentatively, D is TRBD1 (5 bases). The germline V gene encodes CDR1 LGHNA and CDR2 YNFKEQ. V lost 0 bases and J 3 bases, leaving 11 bases between the germline ends. CDR3 size: 16 residues. CDR3 sequence: CASSQDSRAANEKLFF. CDR3 coding DNA: TGTGCCAGCAGCCAAGATTCCAGGGCGGCTAATGAAAAACTGTTTTTT.

V gene TRBV7-6 combines with J gene TRBJ1-3; 8 bases are a match to TRBD1. The CDR3 is 16 residues long. Germline V gene sequence: CDR1 SGHVS, CDR2 FNYEAQ. The V and J ends lost 5 bases and 4 bases, in that order; junction bases with no gene match: 10. The CDR3 DNA follows: TGTGCCAGCAGCCCTGGACAGGGCCCGCCCGGAAACACCATATATTTT. Translating gives CASSPGQGPPGNTIYF.

This rearrangement joins TRBV11-2 to TRBJ2-2; 9 nucleotides agree with TRBD2. The length of the CDR3 is 16 residues. V dropped 7 bases and J dropped 1; count of bases not matched to a gene: 7. The V gene's germline CDR1 is SGHAT and CDR2 FQNNGV. The chain's CDR3 is CASNKRGAMNTGELFF. As DNA, the CDR3 is TGTGCCAGCAACAAGCGGGGGGCCATGAACACCGGGGAGCTGTTTTTT. The full variable domain, rest sourced from reference TRBV11-2 and TRBJ2-2, is EAGVAQSPRYKIIEKRQSVAFWCNPISGHATLYWYQQILGQGPKLLIQFQNNGVVDDSQLPKDRFSAERLKGVDSTLKIQPAKLEDSAVYLCASNKRGAMNTGELFFGEGSRLTVL.

This sequence joins TRBV7-2 and TRBJ2-5, with D unclear. From germline, CDR1 is SGHTA and CDR2 FQGNSA. V was shortened by 8 bases and J by 2 bases, with 12 bases between the two germline ends. This CDR3 region has 13 residues. CDR3 nucleotides: TGTGCCAGCGGTGCGATACGACAAGAGACCCAGTACTTC. Encoded protein: CASGAIRQETQYF.

This chain joins TRBV6-2 or TRBV6-3 and TRBJ2-2, with TRBD1 matching over 9 bases. Losses at the gene ends were 2 bases for V and 5 bases for J; bases not matched to a gene: 3. The CDR3 runs to 15 residues. CDR1 is MNHEY and CDR2 is SVGEGT in the germline V gene. CDR3 sequence reads: CASSYGTGQTGELFF. CDR3 sequence (DNA): TGTGCCAGCAGTTACGGGACAGGGCAAACCGGGGAGCTGTTTTTT.

The chain combines TRBV7-8 with TRBJ2-7; TRBD2 agrees at 14 bases. Germline lookup yields CDR1 SGHVS and CDR2 FQNEAQ. There are 16 residues in the CDR3. With 5 bases clipped from V and 5 bases from J, the junction kept 8 bases outside the gene matches. The CDR3 spells CASSARLAGGINEQYF. CDR3 bases: TGTGCCAGCAGCGCCCGACTAGCGGGGGGGATCAACGAGCAGTACTTC.

The CDR3 DNA reads as TGTGCCAGCAGATTAACAGGGGGCACTGAAGCTTTCTTT. This encodes CASRLTGGTEAFF. This chain joins TRBV12-3 or TRBV12-4 and TRBJ1-1; TRBD1 aligns across 8 bases. V lost 6 bases to trimming and J lost 4 bases; unmatched junction nucleotides: 4. The CDR3 totals 13 residues.

This clone was seen just once. The CDR3 is CASSKGQAGAKNIQYF. The CDR3, as DNA: TGTGCCAGTAGTAAAGGACAGGCCGGAGCCAAAAACATTCAGTACTTC. The chain is built from TRBV19 and TRBJ2-4, with 7 positions matching TRBD1. CDR1 is LNHDA and CDR2 is SQIVND in the germline V gene (reference sequence). CDR3 length: 16 amino acids. Losses at the gene ends were 4 bases for V and 0 bases for J; bases not matched to a gene: 6.

The genes are TRBV5-1 and TRBJ1-6; no definite D call. Germline V gene lookup returns CDR1 SGHRS and CDR2 YFSETQ. The ends were cut back, 6 bases at V and 9 bases at J, with 16 bases in the middle. The CDR3 sequence is 14 residues long. As DNA, the CDR3 is TGCGCCAGCACCTCCGCCTCCAGTGGTTCACCCCTCCACTTT. Translating gives CASTSASSGSPLHF.

This clone appeared a single time. The rearrangement links TRBV5-1 to TRBJ2-1; TRBD2 agrees at 8 bases. J was trimmed by 6 bases and V by 1 base; bases with no gene match: 15. The CDR3 runs 18 residues. Germline CDR1 is SGHRS and CDR2 is YFSETQ. CDR3 protein: CASSLFSPRGGTPNEQFF. The CDR3 DNA reads as TGCGCCAGCAGCTTGTTTTCCCCCCGCGGGGGGACACCCAATGAGCAGTTCTTC.

J is TRBJ1-1 and V is TRBV29-1, with 8 bases fitting TRBD1. After removal of 2 bases from V and 4 bases from J, the junction contained 6 bases not matched to a gene. The germline V gene encodes CDR1 SQVTM and CDR2 ANQGSEA. This CDR3 is built from 14 residues. Written as DNA, the CDR3 is TGCAGCGTTGAACAGGGGGCAGCGTCCACTGAAGCTTTCTTT. It encodes CSVEQGAASTEAFF. The whole variable domain, filled in from reference TRBV29-1 and TRBJ1-1, reads SAVISQKPSRDICQRGTSLTIQCQVDSQVTMMFWYRQQPGQSLTLIATANQGSEATYESGFVIDKFPISRPNLTFSTLTVSNMSPEDSSIYLCSVEQGAASTEAFFGQGTRLTVV.

The chain recombines TRBV7-8 with TRBJ1-1, with D perhaps matching TRBD1 (6 bases). Germline-derived CDR1 and CDR2 are SGHVS and FQNEAQ. The V gene lost 4 bases and the J gene lost 7 bases, with 13 bases spanning the gap. CDR3 length: 13 amino acids. CDR3: CASSSQGYGEAFF. In nucleotides, the CDR3 is TGTGCCAGCAGCTCCCAGGGGTACGGTGAAGCTTTCTTT. Full variable domain (outside the CDR3, taken from reference TRBV7-8 and TRBJ1-1): GAGVSQSPRYKVAKRGQDVALRCDPISGHVSLFWYQQALGQGPEFLTYFQNEAQLDKSGLPSDRFFAERPEGSVSTLKIQRTQQEDSAVYLCASSSQGYGEAFFGQGTRLTVV.

This clone showed up just once. V gene TRBV5-1 combines with J gene TRBJ2-7, with 7 bases identical to TRBD2. The CDR3 runs 16 residues. Germline trimming cut 4 bases from V and 3 bases from J; bases unmatched to any gene: 13. Per germline, CDR1 SGHRS and CDR2 YFSETQ. In nucleotides, the CDR3 is TGCGCCAGCAGCAACTTTCGGCAGGGCGGGGGCTACGAGCAGTACTTC. This gives the protein CASSNFRQGGGYEQYF.

The chain combines TRBV5-4 with TRBJ1-4; D possibly corresponds to TRBD1 (5 bases). The CDR3 sequence is 14 residues long. Trimming left V 3 bases short and J 7 bases short, with 13 bases between. Germline loops: CDR1 SGHNT, CDR2 YYREEE (reference sequence). The CDR3: CASSYRGWGEKLFF. The CDR3 DNA is TGTGCCAGCAGCTACCGGGGGTGGGGTGAAAAACTGTTTTTT.

The chain links TRBV6-5 to TRBJ1-4; tentative D call: TRBD1 (6 bases). The CDR3 is 15 residues long. The germline V and J ends were trimmed by 9 bases and 5 bases, with 19 bases remaining between them. In germline, CDR1 is MNHEY, CDR2 SVGAGI. The CDR3 reads CASYSGGGQNEKLFF. CDR3 sequence (DNA): TGTGCCAGTTACAGCGGGGGGGGCCAGAATGAAAAACTGTTTTTT.

This chain uses TRBV19 with TRBJ2-1; TRBD2 matches at 8 bases. Losses at the gene ends were 2 bases for V and 0 bases for J; bases not matched to a gene: 3. CDR1 is LNHDA and CDR2 is SQIVND in the germline V gene (reference sequence). This CDR3 has 16 residues. The CDR3 sequence is CASSILAGPSYNEQFF. DNA for the CDR3: TGTGCCAGTAGTATATTAGCGGGGCCCTCCTACAATGAGCAGTTCTTC.

This sequence joins TRBV12-3 or TRBV12-4 and TRBJ1-4, with 7 nucleotides matching TRBD1. The J segment lost 7 bases and the V segment lost 6 bases, leaving 5 bases of the junction unmatched. The CDR3 length is 13 residues. In nucleotides, the CDR3 is TGTGCCAGCAGAGAACAGGGGCCTGAAAAACTGTTTTTT. Protein product: CASREQGPEKLFF.

J is TRBJ2-7 and V is TRBV5-1, with 7 bases identical to TRBD1. Germline loops: CDR1 SGHRS, CDR2 YFSETQ. The CDR3 sequence is 13 residues long. Trimming at V came to 5 bases and at J to 2 bases, leaving 4 bases not matched to a gene. The CDR3 sequence is CASSFTGAYEQYF. The CDR3 nucleotides are TGCGCCAGCAGTTTCACAGGGGCCTACGAGCAGTACTTC.

The rearrangement joins TRBV6-4 to TRBJ2-2, with D possibly TRBD2 on 6 matching bases. The CDR3 extends over 16 amino acids. Germline loops: CDR1 MRHNA, CDR2 SNTAGT. V lost 8 bases and J lost 4, with 20 bases in between. In DNA form, the CDR3 reads TGTGCCAGCTCCCCCTCGGTAGCGGTGATCACCGGGGAGCTGTTTTTT. The encoded protein is CASSPSVAVITGELFF.

This chain links TRBV5-6 with TRBJ1-1; TRBD1 might be the D (5 bases). Trimming took 0 bases from V and 5 from J, leaving 14 bases between them. Germline CDR1 SGHDT, CDR2 YYEEEE. This CDR3 is 15 amino acids long. CDR3 DNA: TGTGCCAGCAGCTTGGTGTCGGCAGGGAGGACTGAAGCTTTCTTT. Its protein is CASSLVSAGRTEAFF.

This clone occurred once. The V call is TRBV10-1, the J call TRBJ1-5, with a weak D call TRBD1 (5 bases). With 4 bases removed from V and 7 bases from J, the gap between germline ends came to 11 bases. Germline CDR1 and CDR2: WNHNN and SYGVQD (reference sequence). This CDR3 region has 13 residues. CDR3 nucleotide sequence: TGCGCCAGCAGTGGACAGCTTCAACAGCCCCAGCATTTT. Protein sequence: CASSGQLQQPQHF.